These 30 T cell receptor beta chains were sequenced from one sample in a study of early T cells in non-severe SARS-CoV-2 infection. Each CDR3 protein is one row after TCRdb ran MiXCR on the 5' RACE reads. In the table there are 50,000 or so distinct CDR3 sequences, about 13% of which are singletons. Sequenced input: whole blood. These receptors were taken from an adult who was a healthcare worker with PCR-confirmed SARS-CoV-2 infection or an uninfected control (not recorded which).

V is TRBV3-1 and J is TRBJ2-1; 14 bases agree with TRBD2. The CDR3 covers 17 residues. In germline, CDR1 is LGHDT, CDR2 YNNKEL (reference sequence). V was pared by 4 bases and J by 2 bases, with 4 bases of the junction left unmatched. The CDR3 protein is CASSPRLAGGTYNEQFF. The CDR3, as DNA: TGTGCCAGCAGCCCGAGACTAGCGGGGGGGACCTACAATGAGCAGTTCTTC.

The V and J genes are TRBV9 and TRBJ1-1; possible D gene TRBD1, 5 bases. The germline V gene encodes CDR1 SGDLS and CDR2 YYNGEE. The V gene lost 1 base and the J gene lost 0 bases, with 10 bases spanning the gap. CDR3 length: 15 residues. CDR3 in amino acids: CASSVITGMNTEAFF. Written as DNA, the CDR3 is TGTGCCAGCAGCGTAATTACAGGAATGAACACTGAAGCTTTCTTT. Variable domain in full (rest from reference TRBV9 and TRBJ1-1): DSGVTQTPKHLITATGQRVTLRCSPRSGDLSVYWYQQSLDQGLQFLIQYYNGEERAKGNILERFSAQQFPDLHSELNLSSLELGDSALYFCASSVITGMNTEAFFGQGTRLTVV.

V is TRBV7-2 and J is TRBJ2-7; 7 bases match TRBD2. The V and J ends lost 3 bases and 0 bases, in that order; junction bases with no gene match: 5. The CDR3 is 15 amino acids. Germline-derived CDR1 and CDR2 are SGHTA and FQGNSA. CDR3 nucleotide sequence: TGTGCCAGCAGCTTGGGCGGGAGCTCCTCCTACGAGCAGTACTTC. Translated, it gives CASSLGGSSSYEQYF.

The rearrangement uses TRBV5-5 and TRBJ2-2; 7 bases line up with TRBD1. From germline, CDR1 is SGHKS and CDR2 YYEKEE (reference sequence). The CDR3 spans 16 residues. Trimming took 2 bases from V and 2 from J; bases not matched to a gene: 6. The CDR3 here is CASSFLGQRNTGELFF. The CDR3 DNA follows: TGTGCCAGCAGCTTCCTGGGACAGCGAAACACCGGGGAGCTGTTTTTT.

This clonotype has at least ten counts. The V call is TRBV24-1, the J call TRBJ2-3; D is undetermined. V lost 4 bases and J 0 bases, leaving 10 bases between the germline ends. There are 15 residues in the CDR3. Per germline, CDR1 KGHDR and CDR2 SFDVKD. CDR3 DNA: TGTGCCACCAGTGAATCAGGTCCAAGCACAGATACGCAGTATTTT. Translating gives CATSESGPSTDTQYF.

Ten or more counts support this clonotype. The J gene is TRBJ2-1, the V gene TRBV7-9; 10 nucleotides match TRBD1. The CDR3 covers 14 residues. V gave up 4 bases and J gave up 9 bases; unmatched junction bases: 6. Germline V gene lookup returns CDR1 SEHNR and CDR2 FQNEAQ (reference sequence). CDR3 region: CASSSRDRGGEQFF. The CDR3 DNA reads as TGTGCCAGCAGCTCCCGGGACAGGGGTGGTGAGCAGTTCTTC.

CDR3 coding DNA: TGCAGTGCTAGAGATAGGGATACGCAGTATTTT. It encodes CSARDRDTQYF. The rearrangement uses TRBV20-1 and TRBJ2-3; D is undetermined. Per the germline V gene, CDR1 is DFQATT and CDR2 is SNEGSKA (reference sequence). Trimming took off 0 bases at V and 6 bases at J, with 4 bases between the two ends. The CDR3 runs 11 residues.

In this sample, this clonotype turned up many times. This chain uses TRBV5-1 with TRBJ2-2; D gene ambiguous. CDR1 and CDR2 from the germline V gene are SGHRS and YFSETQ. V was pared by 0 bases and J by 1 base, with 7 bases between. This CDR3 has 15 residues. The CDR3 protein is CASSLEGLNTGELFF. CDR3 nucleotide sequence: TGCGCCAGCAGCTTGGAAGGGCTGAACACCGGGGAGCTGTTTTTT.

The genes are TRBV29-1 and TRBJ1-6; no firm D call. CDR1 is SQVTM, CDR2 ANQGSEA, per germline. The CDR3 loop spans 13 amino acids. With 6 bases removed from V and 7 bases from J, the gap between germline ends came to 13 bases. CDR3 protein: CSVREAPNSPLHF. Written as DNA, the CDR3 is TGCAGCGTCCGGGAAGCGCCGAATTCACCCCTCCACTTT.

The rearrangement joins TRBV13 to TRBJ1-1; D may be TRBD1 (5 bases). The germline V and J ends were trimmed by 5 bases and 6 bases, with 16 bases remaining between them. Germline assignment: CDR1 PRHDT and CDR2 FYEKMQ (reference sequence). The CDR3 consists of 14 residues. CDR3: CASSPLGARAEAFF. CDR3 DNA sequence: TGTGCCAGCAGCCCCCTAGGGGCGCGGGCTGAAGCTTTCTTT.

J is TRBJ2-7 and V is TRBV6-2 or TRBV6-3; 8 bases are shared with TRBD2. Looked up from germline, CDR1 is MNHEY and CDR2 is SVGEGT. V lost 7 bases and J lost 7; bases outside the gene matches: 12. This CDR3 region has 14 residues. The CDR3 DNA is TGTGCCAGCACCAGACCTAGCGGGCCCGGGGAGCAGTACTTC. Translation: CASTRPSGPGEQYF.

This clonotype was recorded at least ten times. The CDR3 DNA reads as TGTGCCAGCAGTTTTCCTACAGAGCTAGCCAAAAACATTCAGTACTTC. Its translation is CASSFPTELAKNIQYF. The chain has TRBV28 and TRBJ2-4; no definite D call. The CDR3 contains 16 residues. V was clipped by 3 bases and J by 0 bases, with 12 bases between them. Per germline, CDR1 MDHEN and CDR2 SYDVKM.

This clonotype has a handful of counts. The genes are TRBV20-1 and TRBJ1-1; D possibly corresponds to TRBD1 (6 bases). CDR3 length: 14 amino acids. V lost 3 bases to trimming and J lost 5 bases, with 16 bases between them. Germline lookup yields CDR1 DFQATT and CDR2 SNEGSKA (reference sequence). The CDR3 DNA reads TGCAGTGCTAGGCCCGAGACAGGCTTAACTGAAGCTTTCTTT. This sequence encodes CSARPETGLTEAFF.

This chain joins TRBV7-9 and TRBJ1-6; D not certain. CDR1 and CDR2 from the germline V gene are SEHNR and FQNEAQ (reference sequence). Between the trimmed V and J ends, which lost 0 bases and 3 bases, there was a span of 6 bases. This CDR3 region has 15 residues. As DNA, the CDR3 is TGTGCCAGCAGCTTAGCTGCAGGCTATAATTCACCCCTCCACTTT. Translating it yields CASSLAAGYNSPLHF.

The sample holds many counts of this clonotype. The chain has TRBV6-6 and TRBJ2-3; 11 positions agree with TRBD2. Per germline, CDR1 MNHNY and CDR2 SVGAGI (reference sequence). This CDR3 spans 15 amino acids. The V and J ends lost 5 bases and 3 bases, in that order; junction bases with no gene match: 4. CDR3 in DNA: TGTGCCAGCAGTCCTACTAGCGGGAGTACAGATACGCAGTATTTT. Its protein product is CASSPTSGSTDTQYF.

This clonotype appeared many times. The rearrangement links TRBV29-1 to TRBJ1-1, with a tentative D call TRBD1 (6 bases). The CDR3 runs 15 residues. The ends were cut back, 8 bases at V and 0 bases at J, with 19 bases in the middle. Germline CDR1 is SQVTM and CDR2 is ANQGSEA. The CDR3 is CSFHTFWGLNTEAFF. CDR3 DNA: TGCAGCTTTCATACCTTCTGGGGGCTGAACACTGAAGCTTTCTTT.

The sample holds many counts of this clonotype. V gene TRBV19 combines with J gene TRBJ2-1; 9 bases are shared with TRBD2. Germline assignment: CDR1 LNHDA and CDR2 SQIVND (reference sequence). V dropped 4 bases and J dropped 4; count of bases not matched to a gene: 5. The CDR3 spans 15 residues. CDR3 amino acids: CASSSDLAGYNEQFF. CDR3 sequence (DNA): TGTGCCAGTAGTAGCGATCTAGCGGGATACAATGAGCAGTTCTTC. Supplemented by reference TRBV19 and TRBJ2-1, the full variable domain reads DGGITQSPKYLFRKEGQNVTLSCEQNLNHDAMYWYRQDPGQGLRLIYYSQIVNDFQKGDIAEGYSVSREKKESFPLTVTSAQKNPTAFYLCASSSDLAGYNEQFFGPGTRLTVL.

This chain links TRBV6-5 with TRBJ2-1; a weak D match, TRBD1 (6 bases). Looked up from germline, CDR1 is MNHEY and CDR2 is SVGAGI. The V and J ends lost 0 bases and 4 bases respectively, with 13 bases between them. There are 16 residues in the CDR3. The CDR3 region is CASSYSTGERYNEQFF. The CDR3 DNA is TGTGCCAGCAGTTACTCGACAGGAGAAAGGTACAATGAGCAGTTCTTC.

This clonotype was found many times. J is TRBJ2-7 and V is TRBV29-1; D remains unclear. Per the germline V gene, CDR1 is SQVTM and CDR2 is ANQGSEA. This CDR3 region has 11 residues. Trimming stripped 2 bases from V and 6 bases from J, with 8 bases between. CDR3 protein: CSVEYGSEQYF. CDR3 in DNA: TGCAGCGTTGAATACGGTTCCGAGCAGTACTTC.

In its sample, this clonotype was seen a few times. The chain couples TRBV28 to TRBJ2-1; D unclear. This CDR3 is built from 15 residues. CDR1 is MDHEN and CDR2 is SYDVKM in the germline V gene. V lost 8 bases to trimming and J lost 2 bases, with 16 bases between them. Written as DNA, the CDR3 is TGTGCCAGCGGGCTAACCGGGCCCCCCTACAATGAGCAGTTCTTC. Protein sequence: CASGLTGPPYNEQFF.

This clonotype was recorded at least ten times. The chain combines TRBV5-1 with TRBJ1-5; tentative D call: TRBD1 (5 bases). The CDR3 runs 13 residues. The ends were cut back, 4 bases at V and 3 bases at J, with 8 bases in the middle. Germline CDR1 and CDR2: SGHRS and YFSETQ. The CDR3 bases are TGCGCCAGCAGCCCGGACAACAATCAGCCCCAGCATTTT. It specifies CASSPDNNQPQHF.

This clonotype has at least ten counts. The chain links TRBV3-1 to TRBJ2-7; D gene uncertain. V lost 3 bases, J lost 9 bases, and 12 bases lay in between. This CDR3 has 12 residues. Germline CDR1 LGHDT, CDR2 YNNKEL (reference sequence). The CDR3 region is CASSHLDGGQYF. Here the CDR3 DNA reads TGTGCCAGCAGCCACCTCGACGGCGGGCAGTACTTC.

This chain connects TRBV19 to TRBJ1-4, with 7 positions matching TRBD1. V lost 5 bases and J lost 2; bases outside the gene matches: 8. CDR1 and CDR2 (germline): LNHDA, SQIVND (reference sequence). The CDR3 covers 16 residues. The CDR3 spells CASSPQPQGTNEKLFF. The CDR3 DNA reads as TGTGCCAGTAGTCCTCAGCCACAGGGGACTAATGAAAAACTGTTTTTT.

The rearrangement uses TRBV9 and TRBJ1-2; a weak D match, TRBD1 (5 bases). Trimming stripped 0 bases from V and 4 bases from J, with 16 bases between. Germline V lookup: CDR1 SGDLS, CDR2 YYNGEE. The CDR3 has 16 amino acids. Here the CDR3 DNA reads TGTGCCAGCAGCGTAGGGGCACAAAAAGGGACCTATGGCTACACCTTC. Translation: CASSVGAQKGTYGYTF.

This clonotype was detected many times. In nucleotides, the CDR3 is TGCGCCAGCAGCTTCGAAGCGGGGGGGCCCTACGAGCAGTACTTC. Translating gives CASSFEAGGPYEQYF. The chain uses TRBV5-1 and TRBJ2-7, with 10 bases identical to TRBD2. Trimming cost V 2 bases and J 2 bases; bases outside gene matches: 4. This CDR3 region has 15 residues. Germline values: CDR1 SGHRS, CDR2 YFSETQ. The full variable domain, in which reference TRBV5-1 and TRBJ2-7 provide the parts outside the CDR3, is KAGVTQTPRYLIKTRGQQVTLSCSPISGHRSVSWYQQTPGQGLQFLFEYFSETQRNKGNFPGRFSGRQFSNSRSEMNVSTLELGDSALYLCASSFEAGGPYEQYFGPGTRLTVT.

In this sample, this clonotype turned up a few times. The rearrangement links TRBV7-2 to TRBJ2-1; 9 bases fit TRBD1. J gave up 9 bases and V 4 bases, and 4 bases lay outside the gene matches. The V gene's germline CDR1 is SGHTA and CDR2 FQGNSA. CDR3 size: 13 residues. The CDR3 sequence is CASSSGTGLEQFF. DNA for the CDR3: TGTGCCAGCAGCTCCGGGACAGGGCTTGAGCAGTTCTTC.

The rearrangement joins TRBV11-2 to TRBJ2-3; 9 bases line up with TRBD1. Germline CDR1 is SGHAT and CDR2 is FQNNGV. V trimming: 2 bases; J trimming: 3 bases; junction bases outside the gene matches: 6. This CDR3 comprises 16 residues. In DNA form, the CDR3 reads TGTGCCAGCAGCTTACACAGGGGGCAAGGGACAGATACGCAGTATTTT. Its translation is CASSLHRGQGTDTQYF. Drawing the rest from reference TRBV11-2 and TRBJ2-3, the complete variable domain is EAGVAQSPRYKIIEKRQSVAFWCNPISGHATLYWYQQILGQGPKLLIQFQNNGVVDDSQLPKDRFSAERLKGVDSTLKIQPAKLEDSAVYLCASSLHRGQGTDTQYFGPGTRLTVL.

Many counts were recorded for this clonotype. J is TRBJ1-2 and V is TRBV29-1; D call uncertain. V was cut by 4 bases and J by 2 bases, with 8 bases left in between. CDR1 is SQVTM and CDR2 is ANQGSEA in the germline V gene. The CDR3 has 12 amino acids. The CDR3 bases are TGCAGCGTTGTCCGGCAGAACTATGGCTACACCTTC. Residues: CSVVRQNYGYTF.

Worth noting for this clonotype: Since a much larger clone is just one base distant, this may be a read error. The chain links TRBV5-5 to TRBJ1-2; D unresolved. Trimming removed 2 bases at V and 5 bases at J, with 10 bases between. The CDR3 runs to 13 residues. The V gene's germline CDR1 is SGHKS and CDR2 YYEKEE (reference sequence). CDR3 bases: TGTGCCAGCAGCTTTAACATGGAGTATGGCTACACCTTC. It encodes CASSFNMEYGYTF.

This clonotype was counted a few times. CDR3 in amino acids: CASSPHGQGGETQYF. The CDR3, as DNA: TGTGCCAGCAGCCCCCACGGACAGGGCGGCGAGACCCAGTACTTC. The genes are TRBV11-2 and TRBJ2-5, with 8 bases matching TRBD1. The germline V gene encodes CDR1 SGHAT and CDR2 FQNNGV. The CDR3 extends over 15 amino acids. After removal of 5 bases from V and 5 bases from J, the junction contained 10 bases not matched to a gene.